This T cell receptor (beta chain) was identified in a study of blood T cells in healthy people across ages. Study outcomes and limitations: Total diversity from one million sequenced T cells was likely underestimated.

Sample-barcoded 5' priming and a J-beta primer mix drove a second PCR of about 6 to 12 cycles. MiXCR, run by TCRdb on the 5' RACE reads, gives a single entry per CDR3 protein. Of about 780,000 distinct CDR3 sequences in the sample, about 46% were seen once. Germline V gene data show CDR1 as MNHEY and CDR2 as SVGAGI. This CDR3 has 16 amino acids. The V segment lost 4 bases and the J segment 4 bases; nucleotides outside the gene matches: 6. Notes on this clonotype: The target antigen is unknown.

The V gene is TRBV6-5, the J gene TRBJ2-1; the match to TRBD2 covers 11 bases. The clonotype comes from an elderly man in good health. The sample comprised blood. In DNA, the CDR3 is TGTGCCAGCAGTTCGGCCGTAGCGGGGGGGTACAATGAGCAGTTCTTC. Translating gives CASSSAVAGGYNEQFF.